These 10 T cell receptor beta chains were all obtained from the same sample, sequenced in a study of T cells in Graves' hyperthyroidism and ophthalmopathy. TCR beta CDR3 sequences were amplified from RNA transcripts. The primer set for the first-round RT-PCR of the TCR CDR3 was HTBI. MiXCR, applied by TCRdb to the multiplex PCR reads, yields one record per CDR3 protein. The table records 500,000 to 750,000 distinct CDR3 sequences, more than 15% of them present only once. The sample was blood. These receptors all stem from a woman between 25 and 40 years old with Graves' hyperthyroidism.

The CDR3 sequence: CASSHRGLTYEQYF. CDR3 DNA sequence: TGTGCCAGCTCCCACAGGGGGTTAACCTACGAGCAGTACTTC. V usage is TRBV18 and J usage is TRBJ2-7, with 8 positions matching TRBD1. V dropped 6 bases and J dropped 2; count of bases not matched to a gene: 6. Germline loops: CDR1 KGHSH, CDR2 LQKENI. This CDR3 is built from 14 residues. Full variable domain (outside the CDR3, taken from reference TRBV18 and TRBJ2-7): NAGVMQNPRHLVRRRGQEARLRCSPMKGHSHVYWYRQLPEEGLKFMVYLQKENIIDESGMPKERFSAEFPKEGPSILRIQQVVRGDSAAYFCASSHRGLTYEQYFGPGTRLTVT.

This clonotype was detected ten times or more. The gene calls are TRBV2 and TRBJ1-1; no definite D call. The V end was cut by 9 bases, the J end by 0 bases, with 11 bases between. The germline V gene has CDR1 SNHLY and CDR2 FYNNEI. The CDR3 has 13 amino acids. CDR3 residues: CAREAGLNTEAFF. In DNA, the CDR3 is TGTGCCAGGGAAGCGGGGTTGAACACTGAAGCTTTCTTT.

This clonotype was seen at least ten times. The V and J genes are TRBV7-9 and TRBJ2-3; a weak D match, TRBD2 (6 bases). The V and J ends lost 0 bases and 2 bases respectively, with 15 bases between them. This CDR3 comprises 17 residues. Germline V gene lookup returns CDR1 SEHNR and CDR2 FQNEAQ (reference sequence). CDR3 in DNA: TGTGCCAGCAGCTTAGCCCTTCTAGCGATCGACACAGATACGCAGTATTTT. It translates to CASSLALLAIDTDTQYF.

Many counts were recorded for this clonotype. J is TRBJ2-1 and V is TRBV7-2; TRBD1 matches at 8 bases. Unmatched junction bases numbered 10, after V lost 2 bases and J lost 4 bases. The length of the CDR3 is 17 residues. Germline V CDR1 and CDR2: SGHTA, FQGNSA. The CDR3: CASSLRPDRGRYNEQFF. The CDR3 DNA reads TGTGCCAGCAGCTTACGACCCGACAGGGGTCGTTACAATGAGCAGTTCTTC.

This clonotype occurred a few times. The chain links TRBV2 to TRBJ2-2; D unresolved. Trimming removed 9 bases at V and 6 bases at J, with 5 bases between. This CDR3 spans 10 amino acids. CDR1 and CDR2 from the germline V gene are SNHLY and FYNNEI. CDR3 sequence: CASLAGELFF. The CDR3 DNA reads as TGTGCCAGTCTCGCCGGGGAGCTGTTTTTT.

Worth noting for this clonotype: With a much larger clone just one base away, this may be a read error. The chain joins TRBV5-1 to TRBJ2-3, with D possibly TRBD1 on 6 matching bases. This CDR3 spans 15 amino acids. Germline V lookup: CDR1 SGHRS, CDR2 YFSETQ. The V end lost 1 base, the J end lost 4 bases, and 13 bases lay between the germline ends. CDR3 sequence reads: CASSLTGYGADTQYF. The CDR3 nucleotides are TGCGCCAGCAGCTTGACAGGGTACGGGGCAGATACGCAGTATTTT.

As regards this clonotype: Being one base from a much bigger clone, this may be a read error. This rearrangement joins TRBV12-3 or TRBV12-4 to TRBJ1-1; no firm D call. This CDR3 is 13 amino acids long. The chain's CDR3 is CASSLSARTEALF. The DNA of the CDR3 is TGTGCCAGCAGTTTGTCGGCGAGGACTGAAGCTTTATTT.

CDR3 region: CASSRDPASGSGQFF. The CDR3 DNA is TGTGCCAGCAGCCGGGACCCCGCTAGCGGGAGTGGGCAGTTCTTC. The genes are TRBV6-1 and TRBJ2-1; 10 bases match TRBD2. V gave up 6 bases and J gave up 12 bases; unmatched junction bases: 14. CDR1 and CDR2 from the germline V gene are MNHNS and SASEGT. The CDR3 has 15 residues.

This clonotype was seen only once. At one end the junction does not follow the germline gene, possibly because of a read error. The genes are TRBV9 and TRBJ1-5; 10 nucleotides agree with TRBD1. The CDR3 totals 12 residues. The V gene's germline CDR1 is SGDLS and CDR2 YYNGEE. CDR3: CASSDGTGEMNF. The CDR3, as DNA: TGTGCCAGCAGCGACGGGACAGGGGAGATGAATTTT.

Concerning this clonotype itself: Since a much larger clone is just one base distant, this may be a read error. V is TRBV2 and J is TRBJ1-2; D is ambiguous. The V gene's germline CDR1 is SNHLY and CDR2 FYNNEI. This CDR3 has 13 residues. This CDR3 reads CASALNLGYGYAF. CDR3 in DNA: TGTGCCAGCGCACTGAACTTAGGCTATGGCTACGCCTTC.